The rows below give T cell receptor beta chains drawn from one sample of a study of shared clonotypes between healthy human individuals. The data were produced by immunoSEQ multiplex PCR, yet TCRdb's version contains in-frame clones alone and is incomplete. The data show about 980,000 clones, less than 85% seen once. The sequenced sample was memory CD4+ T cells sorted from blood. The receptors shown here come from a man aged 18 to 30 in good health. Both conserved end residues are part of each CDR3. D genes are given only for firm matches. Clone size is not always given. Where it is, it says once, few, many or a class for expanded clones.

size,D,J,V,CDR3,DNA
.,.,TRBJ2-2,TRBV7-2,CASSPRRDLGELFF,TGTGCCAGCAGCCCTCGTCGGGACCTCGGGGAGCTGTTTTTT
.,.,TRBJ2-7,TRBV7-2,CASSDRSVNEQYF,TGTGCCAGCAGCGACCGGTCGGTAAACGAGCAGTACTTC
.,.,TRBJ2-7,TRBV28,CASSLNVYEQYF,TGTGCCAGCAGTTTGAACGTCTACGAGCAGTACTTC
few,.,TRBJ2-7,TRBV29-1,CSVAPGTSGGEQYF,TGCAGCGTTGCACCGGGGACCTCCGGGGGCGAGCAGTACTTC
.,.,TRBJ2-1,TRBV4-1,CASSQGGRAPRDEQFF,TGCGCCAGCAGCCAAGGGGGACGTGCCCCAAGGGATGAGCAGTTCTTC
.,.,TRBJ2-1,TRBV7-9,CASSPLIQDEQFF,TGTGCCAGCAGCCCCCTGATACAAGATGAGCAGTTCTTC
once,.,TRBJ1-1,TRBV12-5,CASAQLGAGNTEAFF,TGTGCTAGTGCCCAGTTGGGGGCAGGAAACACTGAAGCTTTCTTT
.,TRBD2,TRBJ2-3,TRBV11-3,CASSLLGSAGGTDTQYF,TGTGCCAGCAGCTTATTGGGTTCGGCGGGGGGCACAGATACGCAGTATTTT
.,.,TRBJ1-1,TRBV28,CASSSAPRTGMNTEAFF,TGTGCCAGCAGTTCTGCTCCACGCACGGGGATGAACACTGAAGCTTTCTTT
.,TRBD2,TRBJ2-3,TRBV7-2,CASSPGLAADTQYF,TGTGCCAGCAGCCCGGGACTAGCTGCAGATACGCAGTATTTT
.,.,TRBJ1-5,TRBV6-4,CASSAVQGQPQHF,TGTGCCAGCAGTGCGGTACAAGGGCAGCCCCAGCATTTT
.,TRBD1,TRBJ1-1,TRBV10-1,CASSESGGGTEAFF,TGCGCCAGCAGCGAATCAGGGGGTGGGACTGAAGCTTTCTTT
.,.,TRBJ1-3,TRBV2,CASSELGSGNTIYF,TGTGCCAGCAGTGAGCTCGGTTCTGGAAACACCATATATTTT
.,.,TRBJ1-1,TRBV18,CASSPNTEAFF,TGTGCCAGCTCGCCGAACACTGAAGCTTTCTTT
.,.,TRBJ2-5,TRBV4-3,CASSQVLAKTQYF,TGCGCCAGCAGCCAAGTCCTCGCGAAGACCCAGTACTTC
.,.,TRBJ1-1,TRBV27,CASSLTGTTEAFF,TGTGCCAGCAGTTTAACCGGGACCACTGAAGCTTTCTTT
.,TRBD1,TRBJ1-1,TRBV2,CASSVLQGVNTEAFF,TGTGCCAGCAGTGTGTTACAGGGGGTGAACACTGAAGCTTTCTTT
.,.,TRBJ2-5,TRBV4-3,CASSHDEQRGGTQYF,TGCGCCAGCAGCCATGACGAGCAACGTGGAGGGACCCAGTACTTC
few,.,TRBJ2-5,TRBV27,CASSLSPGGTQYF,TGTGCCAGCAGTTTATCGCCCGGGGGGACCCAGTACTTC
.,TRBD2,TRBJ2-7,TRBV7-2,CASSRPSGRETYEQYF,TGTGCCAGCAGCCGACCCAGCGGGAGGGAGACCTACGAGCAGTACTTC